The 21 T cell receptor beta chains below come from one sample, sequenced in a study of blood T cell repertoires in COVID-19. This table comes from immunoSEQ multiplex PCR, and its TCRdb copy is limited to in-frame clones, with some not included. The table lists 40,000 to 45,000 clones, 70% to 90% of them singletons. Sequenced sample: peripheral blood. These receptors were obtained from a human donor in a cohort sampled during active COVID-19.

The chain joins TRBV18 to TRBJ2-1, with no clear D. This CDR3 is 13 amino acids long. Trimming pared 2 bases from V and 9 bases from J, leaving 11 bases between. The germline gives CDR1 KGHSH, CDR2 LQKENI. As DNA, the CDR3 is TGTGCCAGCTCACCAGGCGATAGCACTGAGCAGTTCTTC. This translates into CASSPGDSTEQFF.

This clone showed up just once. CDR3 sequence (DNA): TGTGCCAGCAGCCAGGGGACTAGCGGGGGGACAATAGCGACCCAGTACTTC. It yields the protein CASSQGTSGGTIATQYF. J is TRBJ2-5 and V is TRBV3-1 (or the pseudogene TRBV3-2); the match to TRBD2 covers 15 bases. The CDR3 length is 17 residues. V gave up 3 bases and J gave up 7 bases; unmatched junction bases: 9. Germline V lookup: CDR1 LGHDT, CDR2 YNNKEL (reference sequence).

The rearrangement uses TRBV6-5 and TRBJ1-1; D gene unclear. CDR3 size: 16 residues. Trimming cost V 3 bases and J 2 bases, with 16 bases left between them. Germline lookup yields CDR1 MNHEY and CDR2 SVGAGI. CDR3 loop: CASSYGPATPNTEAFF. DNA of the CDR3: TGTGCCAGCAGTTATGGGCCCGCTACGCCAAACACTGAAGCTTTCTTT.

This clone appeared a few times. The genes are TRBV6-6 and TRBJ1-2, with 11 bases matching TRBD1. Losses at the gene ends were 5 bases for V and 4 bases for J; bases not matched to a gene: 6. The CDR3 runs 15 residues. In germline, CDR1 is MNHNY, CDR2 SVGAGI (reference sequence). The CDR3 sequence is CASSTWTGGIYGYTF. CDR3 in DNA: TGTGCCAGCAGTACTTGGACAGGGGGCATCTATGGCTACACCTTC.

The rearrangement uses TRBV14 and TRBJ1-2; 7 bases line up with TRBD1. After removal of 3 bases from V and 2 bases from J, the junction contained 0 bases not matched to a gene. Germline V CDR1 and CDR2: SGHDN, FVKESK. The length of the CDR3 is 13 residues. DNA of the CDR3: TGTGCCAGCAGCCAGGACAGGAACTATGGCTACACCTTC. This gives the protein CASSQDRNYGYTF.

V gene TRBV18 combines with J gene TRBJ1-6; 8 positions match TRBD1. Trimming took 6 bases from V and 10 from J; bases not matched to a gene: 11. Germline CDR1 reads KGHSH; CDR2 reads LQKENI. CDR3 size: 15 residues. In nucleotides, the CDR3 is TGTGCCAGCTCCCGTGATACAGGGGGACAATCACCCCTCCACTTT. Translating it yields CASSRDTGGQSPLHF.

V usage is TRBV2 and J usage is TRBJ1-4; 8 nucleotides match TRBD1. Germline lookup yields CDR1 SNHLY and CDR2 FYNNEI. The CDR3 extends over 14 amino acids. Trimming removed 8 bases from V and 8 bases from J; junction bases left unmatched: 10. For the CDR3, the DNA is TGTGCCAGCCGAAACAGGGGGTTACGCGAAAAACTGTTTTTT. Amino acid sequence: CASRNRGLREKLFF.

As DNA, the CDR3 is TGTGCCAGCAGTTATTCACATTCCCCTAGCACAGATACGCAGTATTTT. Translation gives CASSYSHSPSTDTQYF. The chain carries TRBV6-5 and TRBJ2-3; D is undetermined. CDR1 MNHEY and CDR2 SVGAGI come from the germline V gene. The CDR3 has 16 residues. V lost 3 bases, J lost 0 bases, and 13 bases lay in between.

V is TRBV4-2 and J is TRBJ1-2; 9 bases fit TRBD1. This CDR3 has 14 amino acids. Trimming cost V 4 bases and J 4 bases; bases outside gene matches: 4. Germline values: CDR1 LGHNA, CDR2 YNFKEQ. The CDR3: CASSPGQGGYGYTF. CDR3 in DNA: TGTGCCAGCAGCCCGGGACAGGGAGGCTATGGCTACACCTTC.

This sequence joins TRBV13 and TRBJ2-7, with TRBD2 as a possible D gene (6 bases). The CDR3 is made up of 14 amino acids. V was clipped by 3 bases and J by 3 bases, with 12 bases between them. Germline V gives CDR1 PRHDT, CDR2 FYEKMQ (reference sequence). The CDR3 DNA is TGTGCCAGCAGCTTGGGTGGCGGGATCTACGAGCAGTACTTC. Its protein is CASSLGGGIYEQYF.

The chain employs TRBV19 and TRBJ2-5, with D perhaps TRBD1 (6 bases). CDR3 length: 16 residues. In germline, CDR1 is LNHDA, CDR2 SQIVND (reference sequence). V was pared by 8 bases and J by 4 bases, with 23 bases between. The CDR3 DNA reads TGTGCCAGTCGCGTCCAGGGGAATGTTATGGGAGAGACCCAGTACTTC. This sequence encodes CASRVQGNVMGETQYF.

V gene TRBV19 combines with J gene TRBJ1-1, with TRBD1 matching over 8 bases. CDR3 length: 14 amino acids. Trimming took 4 bases from V and 4 from J; bases not matched to a gene: 5. The germline V gene encodes CDR1 LNHDA and CDR2 SQIVND (reference sequence). CDR3 sequence reads: CASSRTGWVTEAFF. The DNA of the CDR3 is TGTGCCAGTAGTAGGACAGGGTGGGTCACTGAAGCTTTCTTT.

The chain uses TRBV24-1 and TRBJ2-6; 8 bases match TRBD2. Germline V lookup: CDR1 KGHDR, CDR2 SFDVKD. CDR3 length equals 19 residues. The V segment lost 3 bases and the J segment 0 bases; nucleotides outside the gene matches: 9. CDR3 coding DNA: TGTGCCACCAGTGATCCCTCGGGGGGGCTTAGCTCTGGGGCCAACGTCCTGACTTTC. Translated, it gives CATSDPSGGLSSGANVLTF.

V is TRBV30 and J is TRBJ2-3; a weak D match, TRBD2 (6 bases). The CDR3 length is 14 residues. Deletions cut 2 bases from V and 4 bases from J, with 13 bases between. Per the germline V gene, CDR1 is GTSNPN and CDR2 is SVGIG (reference sequence). CDR3 in amino acids: CAWSKIGEADTQYF. In DNA, the CDR3 is TGTGCCTGGAGTAAAATCGGGGAGGCAGATACGCAGTATTTT.

V gene TRBV9 combines with J gene TRBJ2-1; D remains ambiguous. CDR1 is SGDLS, CDR2 YYNGEE, per germline. The CDR3 has 13 amino acids. The V and J ends lost 0 bases and 4 bases respectively, with 5 bases between them. CDR3 residues: CASSVGAYNEQFF. CDR3 in DNA: TGTGCCAGCAGCGTAGGAGCGTACAATGAGCAGTTCTTC.

V is TRBV6-5 and J is TRBJ1-6; TRBD1 is a possible D gene (6 bases). Trimming pared 5 bases from V and 5 bases from J, leaving 10 bases between. CDR1 is MNHEY, CDR2 SVGAGI, per germline. The CDR3 runs 14 residues. CDR3: CASSTGLDNSPLHF. For the CDR3, the DNA is TGTGCCAGCAGTACAGGGTTAGATAATTCACCCCTCCACTTT.

J is TRBJ1-2 and V is TRBV6-5; no firm D call. This CDR3 contains 13 residues. Germline V gene sequence: CDR1 MNHEY, CDR2 SVGAGI. V was clipped by 7 bases and J by 2 bases, with 11 bases between them. The CDR3 reads CASIGVGNYGYTF. In DNA form, the CDR3 reads TGTGCCAGCATCGGGGTAGGGAACTATGGCTACACCTTC.

The gene calls are TRBV7-8 and TRBJ1-5; 9 bases align to TRBD1. CDR3 length equals 13 residues. Per germline, CDR1 SGHVS and CDR2 FQNEAQ. The CDR3 sequence is CATGGAGNQPQHF. CDR3 sequence (DNA): TGTGCTACAGGGGGCGCGGGCAATCAGCCCCAGCATTTT.

The chain employs TRBV5-4 and TRBJ2-5, with TRBD2 matching 10 bases. Germline V lookup: CDR1 SGHNT, CDR2 YYREEE (reference sequence). CDR3 length: 17 residues. Losses at the gene ends were 1 base for V and 2 bases for J; bases not matched to a gene: 8. The CDR3 DNA reads TGTGCCAGCAGCTTGCCTTCTAGCGGGGGCCAACAAGAGACCCAGTACTTC. The encoded protein is CASSLPSSGGQQETQYF.

The chain combines TRBV19 with TRBJ1-5, with TRBD1 as a possible D gene (6 bases). This CDR3 is built from 15 residues. Germline lookup yields CDR1 LNHDA and CDR2 SQIVND (reference sequence). V was trimmed by 4 bases and J by 3 bases, leaving 13 bases between them. The CDR3 region has the DNA TGTGCCAGTAGTACAGGAGGACAGATCAATCAGCCCCAGCATTTT. Translating gives CASSTGGQINQPQHF. The full variable domain, its missing parts supplied by reference TRBV19 and TRBJ1-5, is DGGITQSPKYLFRKEGQNVTLSCEQNLNHDAMYWYRQDPGQGLRLIYYSQIVNDFQKGDIAEGYSVSREKKESFPLTVTSAQKNPTAFYLCASSTGGQINQPQHFGDGTRLSIL.

The chain carries TRBV29-1 and TRBJ1-1; TRBD1 is a possible D gene (5 bases). This CDR3 has 14 amino acids. The germline gives CDR1 SQVTM, CDR2 ANQGSEA. V was pared by 5 bases and J by 3 bases, with 16 bases between. The CDR3 DNA is TGCAGCGTTTTAGTTGGGGGGTTAGACACTGAAGCTTTCTTT. Translating it yields CSVLVGGLDTEAFF.